These 24 T cell receptor beta chains were sequenced from one sample in a study of persistence of HIV-infected CD4 T cells. No antigen has been identified for these receptors. This was the immunoSEQ version 4 assay in survey mode. Data came from immunoSEQ multiplex PCR; TCRdb stores just in-frame clones and leaves some out. The sample contains around 42,000 clones, around 78% of which appear only once. The stimulus was an HIV-1 Gag 15-mer peptide pool, 0.95 to 1 ug/peptide/mL. CD40L/CD69 double-negative CD45RO-high memory CD4+ T cells were collected. The sample here was CD4+ T cells sorted from PBMCs after approximately 20-hour stimulation, taken from a patient who received antiretroviral therapy. The receptors here all came from an adult man with HIV who was CMV-seropositive.

The J gene is TRBJ2-7, the V gene TRBV30, with TRBD2 matching over 7 bases. V was pared by 5 bases and J by 5 bases, with 15 bases of the junction left unmatched. The CDR3 runs 15 residues. Looked up from germline, CDR1 is GTSNPN and CDR2 is SVGIG (reference sequence). As DNA, the CDR3 is TGTGCCTGGGTCGGGAAGGGGACTACAGTAGACGAGCAGTACTTC. Amino acid sequence: CAWVGKGTTVDEQYF.

This chain joins TRBV6-1 and TRBJ1-2; possible D gene TRBD1, 6 bases. Germline V gene lookup returns CDR1 MNHNS and CDR2 SASEGT. With 5 bases removed from V and 7 bases from J, the gap between germline ends came to 17 bases. This CDR3 has 14 residues. For the CDR3, the DNA is TGTGCCAGCAGTAACCCACAGGGAACCTCTGGCTACACCTTC. Its protein product is CASSNPQGTSGYTF.

This chain links TRBV6-5 with TRBJ1-5; D is possibly TRBD1 (5 bases). Deletions cut 7 bases from V and 3 bases from J, with 10 bases between. In germline, CDR1 is MNHEY, CDR2 SVGAGI. The CDR3 loop spans 13 amino acids. CDR3 sequence: CASTDSHNQPQHF. CDR3 in DNA: TGTGCCAGCACCGACAGCCACAATCAGCCCCAGCATTTT.

The chain carries TRBV5-6 and TRBJ1-2, with D perhaps matching TRBD1 (6 bases). The CDR3 runs 14 residues. Germline values: CDR1 SGHDT, CDR2 YYEEEE. V shed 0 bases and J shed 7 bases, with 13 bases lying between them. In DNA form, the CDR3 reads TGTGCCAGCAGCTTGGGGACAGTAAAAGGTGGCTACACCTTC. The encoded protein is CASSLGTVKGGYTF.

The CDR3 spells CAWSVQGPRAKNIQYF. The CDR3 region has the DNA TGTGCCTGGAGTGTTCAGGGGCCTCGGGCCAAAAACATTCAGTACTTC. This chain links TRBV30 with TRBJ2-4, with D tentatively TRBD1 (6 bases). Trimming cost V 0 bases and J 1 base, with 13 bases left between them. The CDR3 is 16 amino acids. Germline V gene sequence: CDR1 GTSNPN, CDR2 SVGIG (reference sequence).

V is TRBV5-1 and J is TRBJ2-3; 8 nucleotides align to TRBD2. The CDR3 is 14 amino acids. CDR1 and CDR2 from the germline V gene are SGHRS and YFSETQ. Unmatched junction bases numbered 11, after V lost 9 bases and J lost 5 bases. CDR3 sequence reads: CATTRGGQEDTQYF. CDR3 DNA sequence: TGCGCCACCACCCGGGGGGGCCAAGAAGATACGCAGTATTTT.

The chain joins TRBV6-5 to TRBJ2-1; maybe TRBD1 (6 bases). V gave up 5 bases and J gave up 10 bases, with 12 bases separating them. Looked up from germline, CDR1 is MNHEY and CDR2 is SVGAGI. The CDR3 extends over 12 amino acids. The CDR3 loop reads CASSHRGQEQFF. DNA of the CDR3: TGTGCCAGCAGTCACCGAGGACAGGAGCAGTTCTTC.

This clone was counted between two and nine times. The V and J genes are TRBV5-1 and TRBJ2-1; 12 bases align to TRBD2. The CDR3 spans 16 residues. After removal of 1 base from V and 7 bases from J, the junction contained 6 bases not matched to a gene. The germline V gene encodes CDR1 SGHRS and CDR2 YFSETQ. CDR3 in DNA: TGCGCCAGCAGCTTGACTAATCTAGCGGGGGGGAATGAGCAGTTCTTC. Encoded protein: CASSLTNLAGGNEQFF. The variable domain in full, completed from reference TRBV5-1 and TRBJ2-1, reads KAGVTQTPRYLIKTRGQQVTLSCSPISGHRSVSWYQQTPGQGLQFLFEYFSETQRNKGNFPGRFSGRQFSNSRSEMNVSTLELGDSALYLCASSLTNLAGGNEQFFGPGTRLTVL.

V gene TRBV15 combines with J gene TRBJ2-7; D is tentatively TRBD1 or TRBD2 (5 bases each). The germline V gene has CDR1 LNHNV and CDR2 YYDKDF (reference sequence). V lost 0 bases to trimming and J lost 1 base, with 10 bases between them. The CDR3 runs 15 residues. The chain's CDR3 is CATSRDLGGSYEQYF. The CDR3 DNA is TGTGCCACCAGCAGAGACCTTGGGGGTTCCTACGAGCAGTACTTC.

A word on this clone: Different DNA sequences within this sample yield the same CDR3. This rearrangement joins TRBV10-2 to TRBJ2-1; 9 nucleotides match TRBD1. The CDR3 loop spans 18 amino acids. Trimming cost V 8 bases and J 0 bases; bases outside gene matches: 14. CDR1 is WSHSY, CDR2 SAAADI, per germline. The CDR3 loop is CASGGTTGGLSSYNEQFF. For the CDR3, the DNA is TGCGCCAGCGGGGGAACAACAGGGGGCTTGAGCTCCTACAATGAGCAGTTCTTC.

CDR3 coding DNA: TGTGCCAGCAGCGTGTACACCGGGGAGCTGTTTTTT. It codes for CASSVYTGELFF. The genes are TRBV3-1 (or the pseudogene TRBV3-2) and TRBJ2-2; no clear D. The V gene's germline CDR1 is LGHDT and CDR2 YNNKEL (reference sequence). The V end was cut by 5 bases, the J end by 3 bases, with 4 bases between. This CDR3 has 12 amino acids.

This sequence joins TRBV7-2 and TRBJ1-4, with 9 positions matching TRBD1. V gave up 5 bases and J gave up 7 bases; unmatched junction bases: 8. Germline CDR1 is SGHTA and CDR2 is FQGNSA. The CDR3 has 15 amino acids. The CDR3 loop reads CASSTRTGVGEKLFF. DNA of the CDR3: TGTGCCAGCAGCACCCGGACAGGGGTTGGTGAAAAACTGTTTTTT.

The chain employs TRBV5-1 and TRBJ2-2; D gene unclear. CDR3 length: 14 amino acids. Trimming took 3 bases from V and 2 from J, leaving 8 bases between them. Germline V lookup: CDR1 SGHRS, CDR2 YFSETQ. The CDR3 is CASSSTHNTGELFF. The CDR3 DNA follows: TGCGCCAGCAGCTCCACACATAACACCGGGGAGCTGTTTTTT. The full variable domain, its missing parts supplied by reference TRBV5-1 and TRBJ2-2, is KAGVTQTPRYLIKTRGQQVTLSCSPISGHRSVSWYQQTPGQGLQFLFEYFSETQRNKGNFPGRFSGRQFSNSRSEMNVSTLELGDSALYLCASSSTHNTGELFFGEGSRLTVL.

This chain joins TRBV27 and TRBJ2-2; 8 nucleotides line up with TRBD2. This CDR3 has 16 residues. V shed 5 bases and J 5 bases; nucleotides not matched to a gene: 10. Per the germline V gene, CDR1 is MNHEY and CDR2 is SMNVEV (reference sequence). The CDR3: CASSPGLAALTGELFF. The CDR3 DNA follows: TGTGCCAGCAGTCCAGGACTAGCAGCTTTAACCGGGGAGCTGTTTTTT.

V is TRBV7-3 and J is TRBJ1-2; possible D gene TRBD1, 6 bases. CDR1 and CDR2 from the germline V gene are SGHTA and FQGTGA. The CDR3 covers 14 residues. Trimming took 5 bases from V and 8 from J, leaving 18 bases between them. CDR3 residues: CASSQGRSLSGYTF. The CDR3 DNA reads as TGTGCCAGCAGCCAGGGGCGGTCGTTGTCAGGCTACACCTTC.

The rearrangement joins TRBV3-1 (or the pseudogene TRBV3-2) to TRBJ1-4; possibly TRBD1 for D (5 bases). This CDR3 region has 13 residues. The germline CDR1 and CDR2 sequences are LGHDT and YNNKEL (reference sequence). V was cut by 4 bases and J by 8 bases, with 11 bases left in between. CDR3 sequence (DNA): TGTGCCAGCAGCCTTCAGGGTAGGGAAAAACTGTTTTTT. Amino acids: CASSLQGREKLFF.

This clone was observed once. This CDR3 reads CASSLARTRTETQYF. CDR3 sequence (DNA): TGTGCCAGTAGTCTAGCGAGAACCCGAACGGAGACCCAGTACTTC. This chain joins TRBV19 and TRBJ2-5; a possible D gene is TRBD2 (6 bases). The germline V and J ends were trimmed by 5 bases and 5 bases, with 18 bases remaining between them. Germline loops: CDR1 LNHDA, CDR2 SQIVND (reference sequence). The CDR3 runs to 15 residues.

The rearrangement links TRBV10-2 to TRBJ2-2; TRBD2 matches at 8 bases. With V trimmed by 0 bases and J by 9 bases, 12 bases remained unmatched. This CDR3 has 17 residues. CDR1 WSHSY and CDR2 SAAADI come from the germline V gene. CDR3 sequence reads: CASSESRAGVRGRELFF. The CDR3 DNA follows: TGCGCCAGCAGTGAGTCGAGAGCGGGGGTGCGTGGGAGGGAGCTGTTTTTT.

The DNA for the CDR3 is TGCGCCAGCAGCCGCGGTCCCGAAAGTCGAAACACTGAAGCTTTCTTT. This gives the protein CASSRGPESRNTEAFF. This rearrangement joins TRBV5-1 to TRBJ1-1; D unclear. Germline V gene lookup returns CDR1 SGHRS and CDR2 YFSETQ. The CDR3 loop spans 16 amino acids. The V and J ends lost 4 bases and 2 bases respectively, with 18 bases between them.

This clone has a single count. This rearrangement joins TRBV15 to TRBJ2-5, with D unresolved. V lost 0 bases and J 4 bases, leaving 12 bases between the germline ends. In germline, CDR1 is LNHNV, CDR2 YYDKDF (reference sequence). The CDR3 length is 15 residues. CDR3 loop: CATSRERLGLETQYF. The CDR3 DNA reads TGTGCCACCAGCAGAGAAAGACTCGGTCTAGAGACCCAGTACTTC.

This clone appeared once. The rearrangement joins TRBV9 to TRBJ2-2, with 16 bases fitting TRBD2. The V segment lost 2 bases and the J segment 6 bases; nucleotides outside the gene matches: 7. The CDR3 contains 18 residues. Germline V gene lookup returns CDR1 SGDLS and CDR2 YYNGEE. The CDR3 DNA is TGTGCCAGCAGCGTGGGGGGGACTAGCGGGAGGGAAGCCGGGGAGCTGTTTTTT. Its protein product is CASSVGGTSGREAGELFF.

This chain links TRBV4-3 with TRBJ1-2, with 8 bases aligning to TRBD1. Germline CDR1 and CDR2: LGHNA and YSLEER. V was pared by 0 bases and J by 4 bases, with 7 bases of the junction left unmatched. The length of the CDR3 is 16 residues. CDR3 nucleotides: TGCGCCAGCAGCCAAGATTTCGAGACAGGGGTCTATGGCTACACCTTC. Translating gives CASSQDFETGVYGYTF.

The rearrangement joins TRBV11-3 to TRBJ2-3; no clear D gene. This CDR3 is built from 17 residues. Germline V gives CDR1 SGHNT, CDR2 YENEEA. V was cut by 0 bases and J by 0 bases, with 13 bases left in between. CDR3 in DNA: TGTGCCAGCAGCTTAGACGGTGTAGGGCGGAGCACAGATACGCAGTATTTT. This translates into CASSLDGVGRSTDTQYF.

The chain is built from TRBV4-1 and TRBJ1-2, with D maybe TRBD1 (5 bases). CDR1 is MGHRA and CDR2 is YSYEKL in the germline V gene. The CDR3 runs 16 residues. Trimming stripped 2 bases from V and 5 bases from J, with 18 bases between. The CDR3 sequence is CASSQSEGTWNYGYTF. The CDR3 DNA sequence: TGCGCCAGCAGCCAATCTGAGGGGACTTGGAATTATGGCTACACCTTC.